The 14 T cell receptor beta chains listed next were all sequenced from one sample in a study of blood T cell repertoires in COVID-19. Only in-frame clones appear in the TCRdb table, and some are missing; sequencing was by immunoSEQ multiplex PCR. The table has roughly 300,000 clones, roughly 87% seen once; the top ten hold approximately 0.93%. The sample was PBMCs or T cells enriched from blood (not recorded which). The source of these receptors is a woman in her 30s who had recovered from COVID-19.

This sequence joins TRBV9 and TRBJ2-1; TRBD1 aligns across 7 bases. CDR3 size: 15 residues. Trimming at V came to 4 bases and at J to 4 bases, leaving 8 bases not matched to a gene. Germline values: CDR1 SGDLS, CDR2 YYNGEE. The DNA for the CDR3 is TGTGCCAGCAGCCGAGGGGGCAGTGCTTACAATGAGCAGTTCTTC. It is translated as CASSRGGSAYNEQFF.

On this clone itself: In the same sample, other DNA sequences code for this CDR3. The chain couples TRBV19 to TRBJ1-5, with 7 bases identical to TRBD1. In germline, CDR1 is LNHDA, CDR2 SQIVND (reference sequence). V lost 4 bases to trimming and J lost 5 bases; unmatched junction nucleotides: 5. The CDR3 is 14 amino acids. For the CDR3, the DNA is TGTGCCAGTAGTACCGGACAGGTTCATCAGCCCCAGCATTTT. Translated: CASSTGQVHQPQHF.

This rearrangement joins TRBV28 to TRBJ1-6; the D gene is possibly TRBD1 (5 bases). V was trimmed by 8 bases and J by 11 bases, leaving 13 bases between them. This CDR3 spans 12 amino acids. The V gene's germline CDR1 is MDHEN and CDR2 SYDVKM. Here the CDR3 DNA reads TGTGCCAGCGCAGGGCGCGACCCACCCCTCCACTTT. It specifies CASAGRDPPLHF.

The chain combines TRBV4-1 with TRBJ1-5; weak D call: TRBD1 (6 bases). Germline V lookup: CDR1 MGHRA, CDR2 YSYEKL. Trimming shortened V by 0 bases and J by 7 bases, and 19 bases separated the two germline ends. The CDR3 loop spans 17 amino acids. In DNA form, the CDR3 reads TGCGCCAGCAGCCAAGATGGGATGAACAGGGTGGGACAGCCCCAGCATTTT. Protein sequence: CASSQDGMNRVGQPQHF.

The chain has TRBV2 and TRBJ1-5; D unclear. Germline CDR1 reads SNHLY; CDR2 reads FYNNEI. Trimming left V 3 bases short and J 2 bases short, with 11 bases between. CDR3 size: 15 residues. The CDR3, as DNA: TGTGCCAGCAGTGATGAGGTATTCGGCAATCAGCCCCAGCATTTT. Residues: CASSDEVFGNQPQHF.

The CDR3 DNA reads TGCGCCAGCAGCTCTGGCACAGGGTATGTGGAGACCCAGTACTTC. It specifies CASSSGTGYVETQYF. The chain recombines TRBV5-1 with TRBJ2-5; D perhaps matches TRBD1 (6 bases). V lost 3 bases to trimming and J lost 5 bases, with 17 bases between them. This CDR3 is built from 15 residues. Germline V lookup: CDR1 SGHRS, CDR2 YFSETQ.

The J gene is TRBJ1-5, the V gene TRBV6-2 or TRBV6-3; D possibly corresponds to TRBD1 (6 bases). Trimming removed 4 bases at V and 6 bases at J, with 13 bases between. CDR3 length equals 14 residues. Germline CDR1 is MNHEY and CDR2 is SVGEGT. CDR3 loop: CASSWTAEVQPQHF. The CDR3 DNA follows: TGTGCCAGCAGTTGGACAGCGGAGGTTCAGCCCCAGCATTTT.

The rearrangement joins TRBV6-5 to TRBJ2-7; TRBD1 agrees at 10 bases. V lost 8 bases, J lost 6 bases, and 13 bases stayed unmatched. Per the germline V gene, CDR1 is MNHEY and CDR2 is SVGAGI. The CDR3 consists of 15 residues. The CDR3 nucleotides read TGTGCCAGCGGACGATTAGGGACAGGGGCCATCGAGCAGTACTTC. It specifies CASGRLGTGAIEQYF.

The chain combines TRBV12-5 with TRBJ2-1; weak D call: TRBD2 (5 bases). CDR1 and CDR2 (germline): LGHNT, FRNRAP. Trimming stripped 6 bases from V and 7 bases from J, with 28 bases between. There are 18 residues in the CDR3. The CDR3 bases are TGTGCTAGTGGCCGGCCGGAGCGGCCCCGGGGTAGCTTAAATGAGCAGTTCTTC. It is translated as CASGRPERPRGSLNEQFF.

Here the CDR3 DNA reads TGTGCCTCTCGCGGGGGGGCCTTAGATACGCAGTATTTT. Amino acids: CASRGGALDTQYF. This sequence joins TRBV2 and TRBJ2-3; the match to TRBD2 covers 9 bases. The CDR3 has 13 residues. V lost 11 bases to trimming and J lost 5 bases; unmatched junction nucleotides: 8. Germline V lookup: CDR1 SNHLY, CDR2 FYNNEI.

The chain is built from TRBV5-6 and TRBJ2-1, with 7 bases fitting TRBD2. The CDR3 is 13 amino acids. Losses at the gene ends were 1 base for V and 10 bases for J; bases not matched to a gene: 5. Germline V gene sequence: CDR1 SGHDT, CDR2 YYEEEE. The CDR3 DNA reads as TGTGCCAGCAGCTTGTCCGGGGGACTAGAGCAGTTCTTC. Amino acids: CASSLSGGLEQFF.

This clone was picked up one time. Other DNA sequences in this sample translate to the same CDR3. The chain combines TRBV9 with TRBJ1-5; D is ambiguous. The V gene lost 2 bases and the J gene lost 2 bases, with 8 bases spanning the gap. CDR3 length: 14 residues. Germline values: CDR1 SGDLS, CDR2 YYNGEE. In nucleotides, the CDR3 is TGTGCCAGCAGCGTCGGCCAGGGCAATCAGCCCCAGCATTTT. Translating gives CASSVGQGNQPQHF.

The rearrangement joins TRBV10-1 to TRBJ2-6; D may be TRBD2 (5 bases). Germline V gene data show CDR1 as WNHNN and CDR2 as SYGVQD (reference sequence). The CDR3 consists of 15 residues. The V gene lost 6 bases and the J gene lost 0 bases, with 9 bases spanning the gap. The CDR3 DNA follows: TGCGCCAGCAGCGGACTCGTCTCTGGGGCCAACGTCCTGACTTTC. Its translation: CASSGLVSGANVLTF.

The chain couples TRBV4-1 to TRBJ1-4, with TRBD1 matching over 7 bases. The ends lost 1 base at V and 5 bases at J; junction bases unmatched: 1. The germline gives CDR1 MGHRA, CDR2 YSYEKL. CDR3 size: 14 residues. The CDR3 reads CASSQATGNEKLFF. The CDR3 bases are TGCGCCAGCAGCCAAGCGACAGGGAATGAAAAACTGTTTTTT.